This passage covers 29 T cell receptor beta chains from one sample sequenced in a study of B cell selection in AIRE deficiency. Profiling relied on immunoSEQ multiplex PCR, and the TCRdb table lists in-frame clones only, not all of them. The sample contains about 22,000 clones, about nine tenths of which appear only once. Regulatory T cells were sorted as CD4+CD25hiCD127low/negative. The sample was CD4+CD25+ Tregs sorted from PBMCs. These receptors originate from a human donor in good health.

This clone was found once. The chain carries TRBV5-4 and TRBJ1-2; D uncertain. V gave up 0 bases and J gave up 3 bases, with 9 bases separating them. The CDR3 consists of 14 residues. Germline CDR1 SGHNT, CDR2 YYREEE (reference sequence). CDR3 loop: CASSLGGLDYGYTF. The CDR3 bases are TGTGCCAGCAGCTTGGGGGGTTTGGACTATGGCTACACCTTC. Complete variable domain (other parts from reference TRBV5-4 and TRBJ1-2): ETGVTQSPTHLIKTRGQQVTLRCSSQSGHNTVSWYQQALGQGPQFIFQYYREEENGRGNFPPRFSGLQFPNYSSELNVNALELDDSALYLCASSLGGLDYGYTFGSGTRLTVV.

The chain recombines TRBV10-3 with TRBJ2-2; possible D gene TRBD2, 6 bases. The germline V gene has CDR1 ENHRY and CDR2 SYGVKD. This CDR3 is built from 16 residues. V lost 4 bases and J 5 bases, leaving 17 bases between the germline ends. The CDR3 is CAISVGGRTSTGELFF. The DNA of the CDR3 is TGTGCCATCAGTGTCGGTGGGAGGACGAGTACCGGGGAGCTGTTTTTT.

The chain links TRBV27 to TRBJ2-3; D assignment may be TRBD1 or TRBD2 (5 bases each). This CDR3 has 13 amino acids. Deletions cut 3 bases from V and 2 bases from J, with 6 bases between. Germline lookup yields CDR1 MNHEY and CDR2 SMNVEV (reference sequence). This CDR3 reads CASSLGVTDTQYF. CDR3 nucleotide sequence: TGTGCCAGCAGTTTGGGGGTCACAGATACGCAGTATTTT.

The V gene is TRBV7-9, the J gene TRBJ2-3; D could derive from TRBD1 or TRBD2 (6 bases each). The CDR3 has 18 amino acids. Germline V gene data show CDR1 as SEHNR and CDR2 as FQNEAQ (reference sequence). The ends were cut back, 1 base at V and 0 bases at J, with 17 bases in the middle. The CDR3 nucleotides are TGTGCCAGCAGCTTAGTTGGGGGGCCCGAAGCTAGCACAGATACGCAGTATTTT. Amino acids: CASSLVGGPEASTDTQYF.

The rearrangement joins TRBV6-1 to TRBJ1-4; D uncertain. The CDR3 runs 14 residues. CDR1 and CDR2 from the germline V gene are MNHNS and SASEGT. The V end lost 5 bases, the J end lost 5 bases, and 12 bases lay between the germline ends. The CDR3, as DNA: TGTGCCAGCAGTCACGCCGTCGGAAATGAAAAACTGTTTTTT. This sequence encodes CASSHAVGNEKLFF.

The J gene is TRBJ2-5, the V gene TRBV19, with D perhaps TRBD2 (6 bases). The CDR3 spans 16 residues. Germline-derived CDR1 and CDR2 are LNHDA and SQIVND (reference sequence). Trimming cost V 4 bases and J 2 bases, with 17 bases left between them. CDR3 region: CASSNPPSGAQETQYF. The DNA of the CDR3 is TGTGCCAGTAGTAATCCCCCCTCGGGAGCACAAGAGACCCAGTACTTC.

This sequence joins TRBV7-6 and TRBJ1-4; the D is unclear. V lost 1 base to trimming and J lost 0 bases, with 6 bases between them. Germline CDR1 reads SGHVS; CDR2 reads FNYEAQ. The CDR3 has 15 amino acids. The CDR3 region has the DNA TGTGCCAGCAGCTTAGAGGCTGCAACTAATGAAAAACTGTTTTTT. It codes for CASSLEAATNEKLFF.

V usage is TRBV19 and J usage is TRBJ1-2; 10 positions agree with TRBD1. The V and J ends lost 5 bases and 3 bases, in that order; junction bases with no gene match: 6. The V gene's germline CDR1 is LNHDA and CDR2 SQIVND (reference sequence). The CDR3 has 15 amino acids. DNA of the CDR3: TGTGCCAGTAGTGCCAGGGACAGGGGACACTATGGCTACACCTTC. This translates into CASSARDRGHYGYTF.

The chain recombines TRBV15 with TRBJ2-6; 7 bases line up with TRBD2. CDR1 is LNHNV, CDR2 YYDKDF, per germline (reference sequence). Trimming removed 3 bases from V and 2 bases from J; junction bases left unmatched: 7. The CDR3 length is 17 residues. The CDR3 sequence: CATSSELGGTGANVLTF. Written as DNA, the CDR3 is TGTGCCACCAGCAGCGAACTGGGGGGGACTGGGGCCAACGTCCTGACTTTC.

The chain has TRBV29-1 and TRBJ2-1; perhaps TRBD2 as D (5 bases). Germline V lookup: CDR1 SQVTM, CDR2 ANQGSEA. CDR3 length equals 11 residues. Trimming removed 4 bases from V and 12 bases from J, with 13 bases in between. The CDR3 DNA reads TGCAGCGTTGTAACAGCGGTATGGCAGTTCTTC. Translating it yields CSVVTAVWQFF.

This clone was counted once. The chain uses TRBV6-1 and TRBJ2-7, with D maybe TRBD1 (6 bases). The CDR3 has 13 residues. The ends were cut back, 6 bases at V and 6 bases at J, with 15 bases in the middle. Germline V gene data show CDR1 as MNHNS and CDR2 as SASEGT. This CDR3 reads CASRPTGLGEQYF. The CDR3 DNA reads TGTGCCAGCAGACCCACAGGGCTCGGCGAGCAGTACTTC.

J is TRBJ1-1 and V is TRBV19; D unclear. V was cut by 5 bases and J by 4 bases, with 11 bases left in between. This CDR3 comprises 13 residues. In germline, CDR1 is LNHDA, CDR2 SQIVND (reference sequence). The CDR3 nucleotides read TGTGCCAGTAGTGGAGGGCTGGTCACTGAAGCTTTCTTT. Its translation: CASSGGLVTEAFF.

The chain carries TRBV11-2 and TRBJ2-2; D is possibly TRBD2 (5 bases). CDR1 and CDR2 (germline): SGHAT, FQNNGV. Trimming shortened V by 1 base and J by 6 bases, and 12 bases separated the two germline ends. This CDR3 region has 15 residues. The CDR3 region is CASSLGSGIPGELFF. The CDR3 region has the DNA TGTGCCAGCAGCTTAGGGTCCGGGATCCCCGGGGAGCTGTTTTTT.

Comment on this clone: The junction and the germline gene differ at one end; a read error may be behind it. The chain carries TRBV10-3 and TRBJ1-2; maybe TRBD1 (6 bases). The CDR3 totals 11 residues. Germline lookup yields CDR1 ENHRY and CDR2 SYGVKD. CDR3 bases: TGCCCTGACAGGATCTGTCATGGCTACACCTTC. Its translation is CPDRICHGYTF.

The V and J genes are TRBV11-2 and TRBJ1-2; 7 bases align to TRBD1. In germline, CDR1 is SGHAT, CDR2 FQNNGV. V was clipped by 5 bases and J by 7 bases; unmatched bases: 10. This CDR3 contains 14 residues. CDR3 sequence: CASSAPTGYVGYTF. In DNA, the CDR3 is TGTGCCAGCAGCGCCCCGACAGGGTACGTTGGCTACACCTTC.

This chain uses TRBV6-5 with TRBJ2-1; D may be TRBD1 (6 bases). Per germline, CDR1 MNHEY and CDR2 SVGAGI. This CDR3 contains 13 residues. Trimming pared 7 bases from V and 12 bases from J, leaving 19 bases between. The CDR3 here is CASTIGTPVWQFF. The CDR3 coding sequence is TGTGCCAGCACCATTGGGACACCGGTATGGCAGTTCTTC.

The DNA for the CDR3 is TGTGCCAGCAGCCGACGAATACTGAGGACAGGATATCATGAGCAGTTCTTC. It encodes CASSRRILRTGYHEQFF. The chain links TRBV7-2 to TRBJ2-1, with TRBD1 identical over 7 bases. J lost 8 bases, V lost 5 bases, and 18 bases had no gene match. The CDR3 runs to 17 residues. Germline CDR1 SGHTA, CDR2 FQGNSA.

The chain has TRBV6-6 and TRBJ2-7; D might be TRBD1 (5 bases). Germline V gene data show CDR1 as MNHNY and CDR2 as SVGAGI (reference sequence). This CDR3 comprises 13 residues. Trimming stripped 6 bases from V and 4 bases from J, with 13 bases between. DNA for the CDR3: TGTGCCAGCAGGCAGGGCAGGGAATACGAGCAGTACTTC. Translation gives CASRQGREYEQYF.

This CDR3 is CASSIRQGTLFEQYF. The CDR3 DNA is TGTGCCAGTAGTATACGGCAGGGCACCCTCTTTGAGCAGTACTTC. The rearrangement links TRBV19 to TRBJ2-7; TRBD1 might be the D (5 bases). CDR1 and CDR2 from the germline V gene are LNHDA and SQIVND (reference sequence). Trimming pared 2 bases from V and 7 bases from J, leaving 18 bases between. This CDR3 is 15 amino acids long.

This clone was picked up a small number of times. The chain combines TRBV5-1 with TRBJ2-1; D might be TRBD2 (7 bases). Germline lookup yields CDR1 SGHRS and CDR2 YFSETQ. The CDR3 totals 19 residues. V gave up 2 bases and J gave up 0 bases, with 21 bases separating them. Here the CDR3 DNA reads TGCGCCAGCAGCTTCGGGGGGCTGGGGTCAAGGAGCTCCTACAATGAGCAGTTCTTC. This sequence encodes CASSFGGLGSRSSYNEQFF. Looking up the rest from reference TRBV5-1 and TRBJ2-1 gives the full variable domain: KAGVTQTPRYLIKTRGQQVTLSCSPISGHRSVSWYQQTPGQGLQFLFEYFSETQRNKGNFPGRFSGRQFSNSRSEMNVSTLELGDSALYLCASSFGGLGSRSSYNEQFFGPGTRLTVL.

This sequence joins TRBV7-2 and TRBJ1-1; D is undetermined. This CDR3 is 13 amino acids long. Germline V gene data show CDR1 as SGHTA and CDR2 as FQGNSA. V was clipped by 2 bases and J by 0 bases, with 4 bases between them. The CDR3 loop reads CASSLWVNTEAFF. CDR3 DNA: TGTGCCAGCAGCTTATGGGTGAACACTGAAGCTTTCTTT. Full variable domain (rest looked up from reference TRBV7-2 and TRBJ1-1): GAGVSQSPSNKVTEKGKDVELRCDPISGHTALYWYRQSLGQGLEFLIYFQGNSAPDKSGLPSDRFSAERTGGSVSTLTIQRTQQEDSAVYLCASSLWVNTEAFFGQGTRLTVV.

About this clone: A read error may account for a junction end that differs from germline. The chain recombines TRBV5-1 with TRBJ2-2; the D is unclear. CDR3 length equals 13 residues. The germline gives CDR1 SGHRS, CDR2 YFSETQ. As DNA, the CDR3 is TGCACCAGCAGCTCATACAGTGCCGGGGAGCTGTTTTTT. Translated: CTSSSYSAGELFF.

The chain carries TRBV20-1 and TRBJ1-2; a weak D match, TRBD1 (6 bases). V shed 3 bases and J shed 5 bases, with 7 bases lying between them. The CDR3 contains 11 residues. From germline, CDR1 is DFQATT and CDR2 SNEGSKA (reference sequence). The CDR3 sequence is CSARGAYGYTF. CDR3 nucleotide sequence: TGCAGTGCTAGGGGGGCATATGGCTACACCTTC.

The chain uses TRBV29-1 and TRBJ1-1; the D is unclear. Germline-derived CDR1 and CDR2 are SQVTM and ANQGSEA. The CDR3 contains 11 residues. V gave up 4 bases and J gave up 4 bases, with 7 bases separating them. Written as DNA, the CDR3 is TGCAGCGTTGGAGGCGCCACTGAAGCTTTCTTT. Translating it yields CSVGGATEAFF.

This sequence joins TRBV6-1 and TRBJ2-1; 8 bases are a match to TRBD1. Germline CDR1 MNHNS, CDR2 SASEGT. This CDR3 has 15 amino acids. With 4 bases clipped from V and 0 bases from J, the junction kept 2 bases outside the gene matches. CDR3 in DNA: TGTGCCAGCAGTGTGACAGGGGTCTCCTACAATGAGCAGTTCTTC. This gives the protein CASSVTGVSYNEQFF.

The chain combines TRBV6-5 with TRBJ2-7; 7 bases map to TRBD1. Germline CDR1 reads MNHEY; CDR2 reads SVGAGI. The CDR3 runs 13 residues. V lost 6 bases, J lost 3 bases, and 5 bases stayed unmatched. CDR3 coding DNA: TGTGCCAGCAGACCGACAGGGCGCTACGAGCAGTACTTC. Translation: CASRPTGRYEQYF.

The rearrangement links TRBV28 to TRBJ1-2; D may be TRBD1 (5 bases). The germline gives CDR1 MDHEN, CDR2 SYDVKM. The CDR3 runs to 14 residues. V was clipped by 1 base and J by 8 bases, with 14 bases between them. The CDR3 here is CASSLSPSGGGYTF. CDR3 coding DNA: TGTGCCAGCAGTTTATCGCCAAGCGGGGGGGGCTACACCTTC.

J is TRBJ2-3 and V is TRBV6-5, with 13 bases that match TRBD2. V shed 5 bases and J 6 bases; nucleotides not matched to a gene: 5. CDR1 and CDR2 from the germline V gene are MNHEY and SVGAGI. The CDR3 length is 15 residues. The CDR3 DNA follows: TGTGCCAGCAGTCTAGGGACTAGCGGGGACGATACGCAGTATTTT. Translated, it gives CASSLGTSGDDTQYF.

This clone was seen only once. The genes are TRBV6-6 and TRBJ1-3; no reliable D call. The CDR3 loop spans 14 amino acids. CDR1 and CDR2 from the germline V gene are MNHNY and SVGAGI (reference sequence). V dropped 0 bases and J dropped 4 bases, with 7 bases sitting between them. The CDR3 region has the DNA TGTGCCAGCAGTTACTCCCGGTTGGGAAACACCATATATTTT. It specifies CASSYSRLGNTIYF.